Listed here are 2 T cell receptor beta chains from one sample, sequenced in a study of blood T cell repertoires in COVID-19. Assay: immunoSEQ multiplex PCR; the TCRdb copy retains only in-frame clones and omits some. This sample has approximately 99,000 clones, with around 83% found just once. The sample comprised peripheral blood. Every receptor here comes from a man between 65 and 80 years old with active or convalescent COVID-19.

The chain employs TRBV4-1 and TRBJ1-2, with D unresolved. CDR1 MGHRA and CDR2 YSYEKL come from the germline V gene. The CDR3 has 13 residues. The V end lost 1 base, the J end lost 5 bases, and 8 bases lay between the germline ends. DNA for the CDR3: TGCGCCAGCAGCCAAGTAGAAGAGTATGGCTACACCTTC. As protein: CASSQVEEYGYTF.

This clone was detected only once. The V and J genes are TRBV5-1 and TRBJ2-7; D gene unclear. There are 9 residues in the CDR3. Trimming took 5 bases from V and 6 from J, leaving 3 bases between them. Looked up from germline, CDR1 is SGHRS and CDR2 is YFSETQ. The CDR3 DNA reads as TGCGCCAGCAGTCTCGAGCAGTACTTC. As protein: CASSLEQYF. The full variable domain, in which reference TRBV5-1 and TRBJ2-7 provide the parts outside the CDR3, is KAGVTQTPRYLIKTRGQQVTLSCSPISGHRSVSWYQQTPGQGLQFLFEYFSETQRNKGNFPGRFSGRQFSNSRSEMNVSTLELGDSALYLCASSLEQYFGPGTRLTVT.